This T cell receptor beta chain was recorded in a study of cytomegalovirus exposure and HLA in healthy donors. V gave up 5 bases and J gave up 2 bases, with 15 bases separating them. This CDR3 has 15 amino acids. Germline V gene data show CDR1 as MNHNS and CDR2 as SASEGT. In the PCR, 60 Vbeta and 13 Jbeta primers were used. TCRdb's copy holds only in-frame clones and misses some; the assay was immunoSEQ multiplex PCR. The table includes over 65,000 clones, 65% to 85% detected once. This clone came up once. Sequenced input: PBMCs. This chain connects TRBV6-1 to TRBJ1-2; D is ambiguous. The source is a man aged 50-59 years in good health and CMV-seronegative. The CDR3 here is CASSPARGLNYGYTF. The CDR3, as DNA: TGTGCCAGCAGTCCTGCAAGAGGTCTGAACTATGGCTACACCTTC.